This is a list of T cell receptor beta chains from one sample in a study of low-dose radiotherapy and immunotherapy resistance in tumors. Using its own MiXCR run on the reads, TCRdb lists one record per CDR3 protein. Among approximately 84,000 distinct CDR3 sequences listed, over 15% were seen once. Sequencing was performed on PBMCs, taken after low-dose radiotherapy plus immunotherapy. The origin of the receptors is a male donor with prostate cancer. Both conserved end residues are part of each CDR3. D genes are given only for firm matches. Some rows mark clone size as missing; the rest say once, few, many or name a class of expanded clone.

D gene	V gene	clone size	J gene	CDR3 DNA	CDR3 protein
NA	TRBV11-2	NA	TRBJ2-1	TGTGCCAGCTTTCAGCTAGCCGGGGTTTACAATGAGCAGTTCTTC	CASFQLAGVYNEQFF
NA	TRBV19	NA	TRBJ2-1	TGTGCCAGTAGCCCATCCCCCAGCTCCTACAATGAGCAGTTCTTC	CASSPSPSSYNEQFF
NA	TRBV4-1	many	TRBJ1-2	TGCGCCAGCAGCCAAGTCGCGGACACGAGCTATGGCTACACCTTC	CASSQVADTSYGYTF
TRBD1	TRBV25-1	many	TRBJ1-1	TGTGCCAGCAGTGGGACCGGGACAGGGAGGGAAGCTTTCTTT	CASSGTGTGREAFF
NA	TRBV19	many	TRBJ2-5	TGTGCCAGTAGTACACGATGGGACTTGGAGACCCAGTACTTC	CASSTRWDLETQYF
NA	TRBV7-2	many	TRBJ2-5	TGTGCCAGCAGCTTAGGTTCGGTAACCGAGACCCAGTACTTC	CASSLGSVTETQYF
TRBD2	TRBV7-3	many	TRBJ2-1	TGTGCCAGCAGCCCCGGACTAGCGGGAGGGAAATACAATGAGCAGTTCTTC	CASSPGLAGGKYNEQFF
TRBD2	TRBV9	once	TRBJ2-2	TGTGCCAGCAGCGTTGGACTAGCCGGCACCGGGGAGCTGTTTTTT	CASSVGLAGTGELFF
TRBD2	TRBV27	NA	TRBJ2-7	TGTGCCAGCCGGGGGGGCAGGGACTCCTACGAGCAGTACTTC	CASRGGRDSYEQYF
TRBD1	TRBV20-1	many	TRBJ2-7	TGCAGTGCGGATCCGGGACAGGGTCCCCTCGAGCAGTACTTC	CSADPGQGPLEQYF
NA	TRBV28	many	TRBJ1-5	TGTGCCAGCAGTTTATTATTACTGATCAATCAGCCCCAGCATTTT	CASSLLLLINQPQHF
TRBD1	TRBV9	NA	TRBJ2-3	TGTGCCAGCAGCACCGGACAGGGACCAGATACGCAGTATTTT	CASSTGQGPDTQYF
NA	TRBV12-3/TRBV12-4	many	TRBJ1-1	TGTGCCAGCACCCAATTTGGGGAGAACACTGAAGCTTTCTTT	CASTQFGENTEAFF
NA	TRBV20-1	many	TRBJ2-5	TGCAGCCCAAAGGGTCGAGGGTATAGGACCCAGTACTTC	CSPKGRGYRTQYF
NA	TRBV3-1	many	TRBJ2-1	TGTGCCAGCAGCCAAGAGGGCGGGTCCTACAATGAGCAGTTCTTC	CASSQEGGSYNEQFF
TRBD2	TRBV7-2	NA	TRBJ2-7	TGTGCCAGCAGCGAGGGACTAGCGGGAGGGCTCTACGAGCAGTACTTC	CASSEGLAGGLYEQYF
TRBD1	TRBV28	many	TRBJ2-3	TGTGCCAGCAGCACCAACAGGGGTGGCACAGATACGCAGTATTTT	CASSTNRGGTDTQYF
NA	TRBV12-3/TRBV12-4	many	TRBJ1-5	TGTGCCAGCAGTCCTTCGGACAGAAATCAGCCCCAGCATTTT	CASSPSDRNQPQHF
TRBD1	TRBV28	NA	TRBJ2-3	TGTGCCAGCGCCATTCAGGGGGGCACAGATACGCAGTATTTT	CASAIQGGTDTQYF
NA	TRBV11-3	many	TRBJ1-6	TGTGCCAGCAGCTTAGAGAGGGGTTCACCCCTCCACTTT	CASSLERGSPLHF
NA	TRBV6-5	few	TRBJ1-4	TGTGCCAGCAGTTCTCGGAAGGGCGACGCAACTAATGAAAAACTGTTTTTT	CASSSRKGDATNEKLFF
NA	TRBV20-1	many	TRBJ2-5	TGCAGTGGACCAGGAGAGTCTTTCCAAGAGACCCAGTACTTC	CSGPGESFQETQYF
TRBD1	TRBV29-1	many	TRBJ2-7	TGCAGCGTCAAATTGACAGGGGGTGGGTCCTACGAGCAGTACTTC	CSVKLTGGGSYEQYF
NA	TRBV28	many	TRBJ1-3	TGTGCCAGCAGTTTATATAGCAGAATCTCTGGAAACACCATATATTTT	CASSLYSRISGNTIYF
NA	TRBV20-1	many	TRBJ2-7	TGCAGTGCTATCGACCCACCAACCTACGAGCAGTACTTC	CSAIDPPTYEQYF
TRBD2	TRBV2	many	TRBJ2-1	TGTGCCAGCAGTGAACTAGCGGGAGCTGTGAATGAGCAGTTCTTC	CASSELAGAVNEQFF